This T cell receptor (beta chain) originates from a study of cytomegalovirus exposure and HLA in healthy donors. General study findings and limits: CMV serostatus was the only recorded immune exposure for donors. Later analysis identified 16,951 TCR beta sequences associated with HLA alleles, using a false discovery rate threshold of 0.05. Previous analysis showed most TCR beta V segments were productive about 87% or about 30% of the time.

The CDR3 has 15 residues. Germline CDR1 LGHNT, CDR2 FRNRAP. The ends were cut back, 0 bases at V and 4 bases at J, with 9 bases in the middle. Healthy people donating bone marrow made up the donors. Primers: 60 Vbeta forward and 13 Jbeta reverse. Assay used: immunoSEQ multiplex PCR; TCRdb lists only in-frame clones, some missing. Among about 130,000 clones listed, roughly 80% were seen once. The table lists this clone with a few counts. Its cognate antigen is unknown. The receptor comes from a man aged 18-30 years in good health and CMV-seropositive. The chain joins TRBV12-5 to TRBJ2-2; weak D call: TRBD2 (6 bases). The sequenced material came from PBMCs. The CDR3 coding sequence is TGTGCTAGTGGTTTGGTAGCGACTAGCACCGGGGAGCTGTTTTTT. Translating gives CASGLVATSTGELFF.